Given below is one T cell receptor beta chain in context. This specimen belongs to a study of early T cells in non-severe SARS-CoV-2 infection. TCRdb independently ran MiXCR on the 5' RACE reads; one entry per CDR3 protein. The sample carries 90,000 to 130,000 distinct CDR3 sequences, about 12% recorded once. Germline loops: CDR1 SGHTA, CDR2 FQGNSA. V lost 5 bases, J lost 0 bases, and 11 bases lay in between. The CDR3 extends over 14 amino acids. The sequenced sample consisted of whole blood. This clonotype originated in an adult who was a healthcare worker with PCR-confirmed SARS-CoV-2 infection or an uninfected control (not recorded which). This chain links TRBV7-2 with TRBJ2-7, with unresolved D. The CDR3 here is CASSLAWSSYEQYF. In DNA, the CDR3 is TGTGCCAGCAGCCTTGCATGGAGCTCCTACGAGCAGTACTTC.